The clone carrying this TCR beta chain was seen repeatedly, ten times or more. The patients, who ranged from 18 to 65 in age, presented with newly diagnosed hyperthyroidism lasting under 2 months. RNA transcripts were the template for amplifying TCR beta CDR3 regions. With the HTBI primer set, the TCR CDR3 went through a first round of RT-PCR. TCRdb fed the multiplex PCR reads into MiXCR, producing one record per CDR3 protein. Here the sample spans approximately 640,000 distinct CDR3 sequences, 17% being singletons. This specimen belongs to a study of T cells in Graves' hyperthyroidism and ophthalmopathy. Trimming took 5 bases from V and 5 from J; bases not matched to a gene: 13. CDR1 and CDR2 from the germline V gene are SEHNR and FQNEAQ (reference sequence). This CDR3 has 16 residues.

This rearrangement joins TRBV7-9 to TRBJ2-7; TRBD1 matches 9 bases. Material: blood. This sequence was found in a man between 45 and 60 years old with Graves' hyperthyroidism. DNA for the CDR3: TGTGCCAGCAGCCTTACAGGGGGCAACCCCCACCACGAGCAGTACTTC. It yields the protein CASSLTGGNPHHEQYF.